This record concerns one T cell receptor (beta chain) sequence. Sequencing of TCR beta was undertaken in CD8+ and CD4+ T cells derived from blood. Reverse transcription of about 0.5 to 1 ug RNA was carried out with random hexamers. An immunoSEQ multiplex PCR generated amplified TCR beta CDR3 products spanning 54 Vbeta and 13 Jbeta. TCRdb used MiXCR to reprocess the immunoSEQ multiplex PCR reads, holding one entry per CDR3 protein. The sample shows around 190,000 distinct CDR3 sequences, roughly 95% of them seen only once. These data belong to a study of CD8 T cells in Susac syndrome. Sequenced sample: CD8+ T cells from PBMCs. The TCR was taken from a human donor with multiple sclerosis.

The DNA for the CDR3 is TGTGCCAGCAGTTGGTTCAGGGACAGGGGGCGAGGGCCCCAGCATTTT. Translating it yields CASSWFRDRGRGPQHF. The chain couples TRBV27 to TRBJ1-5; 12 bases match TRBD1. This CDR3 region has 16 residues. J was trimmed by 9 bases and V by 4 bases; bases with no gene match: 10. The V gene's germline CDR1 is MNHEY and CDR2 SMNVEV (reference sequence).